The entry below describes one TCR beta chain. The CDR3 runs to 12 residues. The V end lost 7 bases, the J end lost 1 base, and 7 bases lay between the germline ends. CDR1 is LNHDA and CDR2 is SQIVND in the germline V gene (reference sequence). Here immunoSEQ multiplex PCR was the method, and the copy in TCRdb shows in-frame clones only, minus some. Of hundreds of thousands of clones listed, approximately 71% are singletons. These data are taken from a study of shared clonotypes between healthy human individuals. The sample consisted of PBMCs. The rearrangement links TRBV19 to TRBJ2-5, with D unresolved. This TCR was sampled from a woman aged 40 to 55 in good health. Some clones in this sample may be carry-over from other donors' samples. CDR3 DNA sequence: TGTGCCAGTAAGGGCGGCCAAGAGACCCAGTACTTC. Its translation is CASKGGQETQYF.